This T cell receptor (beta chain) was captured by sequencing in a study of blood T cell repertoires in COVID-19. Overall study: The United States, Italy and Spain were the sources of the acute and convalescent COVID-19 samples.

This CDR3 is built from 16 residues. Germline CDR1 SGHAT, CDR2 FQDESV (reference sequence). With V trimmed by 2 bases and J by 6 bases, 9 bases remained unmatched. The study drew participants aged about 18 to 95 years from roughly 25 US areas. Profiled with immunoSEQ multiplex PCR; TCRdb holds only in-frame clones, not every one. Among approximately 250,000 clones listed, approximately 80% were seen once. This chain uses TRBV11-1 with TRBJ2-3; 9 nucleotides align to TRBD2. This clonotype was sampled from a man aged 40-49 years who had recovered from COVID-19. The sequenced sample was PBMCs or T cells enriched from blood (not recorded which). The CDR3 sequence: CASSLRRSGGIDTQYF. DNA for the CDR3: TGTGCCAGCAGCTTAAGGCGGAGCGGGGGGATTGATACGCAGTATTTT. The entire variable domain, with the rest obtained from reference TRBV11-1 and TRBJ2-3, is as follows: EAEVAQSPRYKITEKSQAVAFWCDPISGHATLYWYRQILGQGPELLVQFQDESVVDDSQLPKDRFSAERLKGVDSTLKIQPAELGDSAMYLCASSLRRSGGIDTQYFGPGTRLTVL.